The 14 T cell receptor beta chains presented below share a single source sample, sequenced in a study of identical twins. Each CDR3 protein gets one entry after TCRdb re-called the 5' RACE reads with MiXCR. The table shows a few hundred thousand distinct CDR3 sequences, with less than 20% occurring only once. Sequencing input: naive T cells sorted from blood. These receptors all come from a man between 50 and 59 years old in good health.

This clonotype was seen ten or more times. CDR3 residues: CASSYPGEAFF. The DNA for the CDR3 is TGTGCCAGCAGTTACCCCGGGGAAGCTTTCTTT. This chain connects TRBV6-2 or TRBV6-3 to TRBJ1-1; the D is unclear. This CDR3 is 11 amino acids long. Deletions cut 2 bases from V and 8 bases from J, with 6 bases between. Germline CDR1 MNHEY, CDR2 SVGEGT.

This clonotype has just a few counts. V is TRBV5-1 and J is TRBJ2-2; no clear D gene. V lost 4 bases and J lost 3, with 13 bases in between. This CDR3 has 15 amino acids. CDR1 and CDR2 from the germline V gene are SGHRS and YFSETQ. The chain's CDR3 is CASSPPRGYTGELFF. The CDR3 DNA reads TGCGCCAGCAGCCCTCCGCGAGGTTACACCGGGGAGCTGTTTTTT.

The rearrangement links TRBV7-6 to TRBJ2-7; D is uncertain. This CDR3 is 16 amino acids long. Germline V CDR1 and CDR2: SGHVS, FNYEAQ. V dropped 1 base and J dropped 0 bases, with 13 bases sitting between them. The CDR3 is CASSLGAFGTSYEQYF. The DNA for the CDR3 is TGTGCCAGCAGCTTAGGAGCTTTTGGCACCTCCTACGAGCAGTACTTC.

This clonotype appeared a few times. The chain carries TRBV6-2 or TRBV6-3 and TRBJ2-7; no reliable D call. Trimming took off 2 bases at V and 3 bases at J, with 8 bases between the two ends. The CDR3 totals 13 residues. Germline CDR1 reads MNHEY; CDR2 reads SVGEGT. The CDR3 nucleotides read TGTGCCAGCAGTTACGAGATCATCTACGAGCAGTACTTC. Amino acids: CASSYEIIYEQYF.

In DNA, the CDR3 is TGTGCCAGCAGCTTAACGGGGGGGGTAGCCAATGAGCAGTTCTTC. Translation: CASSLTGGVANEQFF. The chain joins TRBV7-2 to TRBJ2-1, with 8 bases aligning to TRBD2. Germline V gene sequence: CDR1 SGHTA, CDR2 FQGNSA. The CDR3 loop spans 15 amino acids. The V segment lost 2 bases and the J segment 6 bases; nucleotides outside the gene matches: 6.

This chain connects TRBV20-1 to TRBJ1-1; 8 bases agree with TRBD1. CDR3 length equals 17 residues. Germline CDR1 reads DFQATT; CDR2 reads SNEGSKA (reference sequence). Trimming removed 0 bases from V and 0 bases from J; junction bases left unmatched: 9. This CDR3 is CSARDPRTGTMNTEAFF. The CDR3 DNA sequence: TGCAGTGCTAGAGATCCCAGGACAGGGACCATGAACACTGAAGCTTTCTTT.

This clonotype was seen at least ten times. The V gene is TRBV2, the J gene TRBJ2-2; the D gene could be TRBD1 or TRBD2 (5 bases each). CDR1 and CDR2 from the germline V gene are SNHLY and FYNNEI. The CDR3 extends over 15 amino acids. The ends were cut back, 6 bases at V and 0 bases at J, with 11 bases in the middle. The CDR3 DNA reads TGTGCCAGCAGCGGGACGCATACGAACACCGGGGAGCTGTTTTTT. Residues: CASSGTHTNTGELFF.

This clonotype was recorded many times. V usage is TRBV12-3 or TRBV12-4 and J usage is TRBJ1-6, with D possibly matching TRBD1 (5 bases). V lost 6 bases to trimming and J lost 6 bases, with 15 bases between them. CDR3 length equals 15 residues. The CDR3 nucleotides read TGTGCCAGCAGGCTAGGGACTGGCCGTAATTCACCCCTCCACTTT. As protein: CASRLGTGRNSPLHF.

This clonotype has just a few counts. The CDR3 loop reads CASSRGTGVEQFF. DNA of the CDR3: TGTGCCAGCAGTAGAGGGACAGGGGTTGAGCAGTTCTTC. This rearrangement joins TRBV12-3 or TRBV12-4 to TRBJ2-1, with 10 bases identical to TRBD1. The CDR3 is 13 residues long. V shed 5 bases, J shed 9 bases, and the junction held 4 bases outside the gene matches.

This clonotype was observed a few times. This sequence joins TRBV12-3 or TRBV12-4 and TRBJ2-5; D not resolved. The V and J ends lost 2 bases and 0 bases respectively, with 7 bases between them. The CDR3 has 14 residues. In nucleotides, the CDR3 is TGTGCCAGCAGTTTACTGAGGTACCAAGAGACCCAGTACTTC. Translated: CASSLLRYQETQYF.

This clonotype has just a few counts. The V gene is TRBV10-3, the J gene TRBJ1-1, with 7 bases aligning to TRBD1. In germline, CDR1 is ENHRY, CDR2 SYGVKD. The CDR3 is 13 residues long. The V segment lost 2 bases and the J segment 8 bases; nucleotides outside the gene matches: 5. The CDR3 loop is CAISETTGVEAFF. For the CDR3, the DNA is TGTGCCATCAGTGAGACTACAGGGGTAGAAGCTTTCTTT.

The chain uses TRBV11-2 and TRBJ2-5, with unresolved D. CDR1 and CDR2 from the germline V gene are SGHAT and FQNNGV. Trimming took 2 bases from V and 8 from J, leaving 15 bases between them. The CDR3 extends over 14 amino acids. The CDR3 loop is CASSLPSGGRTQYF. Written as DNA, the CDR3 is TGTGCCAGCAGCTTACCCTCGGGTGGCCGAACCCAGTACTTC.

This clonotype has more than one count but fewer than ten. The chain recombines TRBV27 with TRBJ2-1; D remains unclear. Germline CDR1 MNHEY, CDR2 SMNVEV (reference sequence). V lost 6 bases, J lost 6 bases, and 15 bases lay in between. The CDR3 runs 14 residues. The DNA of the CDR3 is TGTGCCAGCAGCGTACAATTGACCGGCAATGAGCAGTTCTTC. It encodes CASSVQLTGNEQFF.

This clonotype was seen ten or more times. The chain is built from TRBV7-2 and TRBJ2-5; unclear D gene. Germline lookup yields CDR1 SGHTA and CDR2 FQGNSA. The CDR3 has 16 amino acids. V lost 2 bases and J 4 bases, leaving 17 bases between the germline ends. The CDR3 here is CASSLFSVAVAETQYF. The CDR3 DNA reads as TGTGCCAGCAGCTTATTCTCAGTGGCGGTAGCAGAGACCCAGTACTTC.